These 30 T cell receptor beta chains were sequenced from one sample in a study of blood T cell repertoires in COVID-19. Sequencing was performed with immunoSEQ multiplex PCR; in TCRdb, only in-frame clones are kept and a portion is missing. The repertoire has around 150,000 clones, roughly four fifths of them found once; the top ten carry about 24%. Sequenced sample: peripheral blood. The receptors shown here come from an elderly woman with acute or convalescent COVID-19.

J is TRBJ2-7 and V is TRBV7-2; 13 bases align to TRBD2. The CDR3 runs to 16 residues. Germline values: CDR1 SGHTA, CDR2 FQGNSA. The V gene end was trimmed by 6 bases and the J gene end by 4 bases; junction bases not matched to a gene: 9. The CDR3 DNA follows: TGTGCCAGCAGTTCAGACGGGACTAGCGGGATGTACGAGCAGTACTTC. The encoded protein is CASSSDGTSGMYEQYF.

V and J are TRBV19 and TRBJ1-4; D not resolved. V was clipped by 5 bases and J by 0 bases, with 13 bases between them. The CDR3 covers 16 residues. Germline V gives CDR1 LNHDA, CDR2 SQIVND (reference sequence). In DNA, the CDR3 is TGTGCCAGTAGTCGGGTCGGAGCAACAACTAATGAAAAACTGTTTTTT. Its translation is CASSRVGATTNEKLFF.

The chain has TRBV2 and TRBJ2-6, with 9 bases matching TRBD1. Trimming at V came to 6 bases and at J to 0 bases, leaving 6 bases not matched to a gene. CDR1 and CDR2 (germline): SNHLY, FYNNEI. CDR3 length equals 17 residues. The CDR3 sequence: CASSGDRAGSGANVLTF. The CDR3 DNA reads as TGTGCCAGCAGCGGGGACAGGGCAGGCTCTGGGGCCAACGTCCTGACTTTC.

V and J are TRBV20-1 and TRBJ2-7; TRBD1 is a possible D gene (5 bases). The germline V gene has CDR1 DFQATT and CDR2 SNEGSKA (reference sequence). V was clipped by 3 bases and J by 2 bases, with 5 bases between them. The CDR3 runs to 11 residues. The CDR3 DNA is TGCAGTGCTAGGACAGCCTACGAGCAGTACTTC. It yields the protein CSARTAYEQYF.

This clone was picked up a small number of times. The chain employs TRBV21-1 and TRBJ2-7; the D call TRBD1 from the table was never checked on the DNA. TRBV21-1 is flagged as a pseudogene. The CDR3 runs 18 residues. The CDR3 here is CASSKDIERGTAIYEQYF. The CDR3 DNA reads TGTGCCAGCAGCAAAGATATTGAAAGAGGGACAGCGATTTACGAGCAGTACTTC.

V is TRBV11-2 and J is TRBJ2-1; tentatively, D is TRBD2 (6 bases). Germline lookup yields CDR1 SGHAT and CDR2 FQNNGV. CDR3 length equals 16 residues. The V and J ends lost 1 base and 9 bases respectively, with 19 bases between them. CDR3 DNA sequence: TGTGCCAGCAGCTTAGGGTCGGGAGTAAGTTTGGGTGAGCAGTTCTTC. Translation gives CASSLGSGVSLGEQFF.

The chain joins TRBV30 to TRBJ2-1; 10 bases fit TRBD2. The trim removed 4 bases at V and 10 bases at J, leaving 13 bases unmatched. Germline values: CDR1 GTSNPN, CDR2 SVGIG (reference sequence). The CDR3 length is 15 residues. The DNA for the CDR3 is TGTGCCTGGATACTTGGGCTAGCGGGAGAAGGAGAGCAGTTCTTC. Amino acids: CAWILGLAGEGEQFF.

The genes are TRBV5-5 and TRBJ1-5; D not resolved. The V gene's germline CDR1 is SGHKS and CDR2 YYEKEE (reference sequence). The CDR3 extends over 12 amino acids. Trimming left V 0 bases short and J 5 bases short, with 3 bases between. CDR3 protein: CASSLGDQPQHF. The CDR3 DNA reads as TGTGCCAGCAGCTTGGGAGATCAGCCCCAGCATTTT.

This chain joins TRBV10-3 and TRBJ2-1, with TRBD2 identical over 11 bases. The CDR3 sequence is 17 residues long. The germline CDR1 and CDR2 sequences are ENHRY and SYGVKD. V trimming: 3 bases; J trimming: 7 bases; junction bases outside the gene matches: 11. The CDR3 nucleotides are TGTGCCATCAGTGAAGTGTGGCTAGCGGGAGGATCAAATGAGCAGTTCTTC. Encoded protein: CAISEVWLAGGSNEQFF.

The genes are TRBV18 and TRBJ2-3; 10 bases are shared with TRBD2. V shed 4 bases, J shed 2 bases, and the junction held 3 bases outside the gene matches. This CDR3 comprises 15 residues. Germline V CDR1 and CDR2: KGHSH, LQKENI. The CDR3 protein is CASSLLAGYTDTQYF. CDR3 nucleotide sequence: TGTGCCAGCTCACTACTAGCGGGGTACACAGATACGCAGTATTTT.

V is TRBV3-1 (or the pseudogene TRBV3-2) and J is TRBJ2-3, with TRBD2 matching over 7 bases. The CDR3 consists of 14 residues. Germline CDR1 is LGHDT and CDR2 is YNNKEL (reference sequence). V dropped 4 bases and J dropped 2; count of bases not matched to a gene: 3. The CDR3 sequence is CASSLGRTTDTQYF. As DNA, the CDR3 is TGTGCCAGCAGCCTCGGGAGGACCACAGATACGCAGTATTTT.

J is TRBJ2-1 and V is TRBV18, with 7 bases aligning to TRBD2. The CDR3 consists of 14 residues. V trimming: 8 bases; J trimming: 6 bases; junction bases outside the gene matches: 10. The germline gives CDR1 KGHSH, CDR2 LQKENI. As DNA, the CDR3 is TGTGCCAGCGCGGGACCGGGAGGTTCCAATGAGCAGTTCTTC. Its protein is CASAGPGGSNEQFF.

The rearrangement joins TRBV7-2 to TRBJ1-2; 7 bases fit TRBD1. The V gene's germline CDR1 is SGHTA and CDR2 FQGNSA. This CDR3 contains 14 residues. Unmatched junction bases numbered 5, after V lost 1 base and J lost 6 bases. The CDR3 loop reads CASSLVGGANGYTF. Here the CDR3 DNA reads TGTGCCAGCAGCTTAGTAGGGGGCGCGAATGGCTACACCTTC.

This clone was seen only a few times. Here the CDR3 reads CASSLEGGQKANSQPQHF. As DNA, the CDR3 is TGTGCCAGCAGCTTAGAAGGAGGGCAGAAGGCAAATAGCCAGCCCCAGCATTTT. The chain is built from TRBV7-8 and TRBJ1-5, with no clear D. This CDR3 is built from 18 residues. V was trimmed by 1 base and J by 7 bases, leaving 23 bases between them. Germline-derived CDR1 and CDR2 are SGHVS and FQNEAQ.

The chain carries TRBV2 and TRBJ2-7; D perhaps matches TRBD1 (5 bases). The CDR3 totals 14 residues. V was clipped by 4 bases and J by 5 bases, with 15 bases between them. Germline values: CDR1 SNHLY, CDR2 FYNNEI. The CDR3: CASSVWQGRNEQYF. The CDR3 coding sequence is TGTGCCAGCAGTGTGTGGCAGGGAAGGAACGAGCAGTACTTC.

In this sample, this clone turned up once. The CDR3 region has the DNA TGTGCCAGCAGCCTCAATGAGCAGTTCTTC. This encodes CASSLNEQFF. V and J are TRBV2 and TRBJ2-1; D ambiguous. Trimming pared 6 bases from V and 6 bases from J, leaving 3 bases between. Germline CDR1 reads SNHLY; CDR2 reads FYNNEI. CDR3 length: 10 amino acids.

The chain uses TRBV3-1 (or the pseudogene TRBV3-2) and TRBJ2-2; 12 bases map to TRBD2. Germline-derived CDR1 and CDR2 are LGHDT and YNNKEL (reference sequence). The V and J ends lost 1 base and 4 bases, in that order; junction bases with no gene match: 4. The CDR3 is 17 amino acids. Here the CDR3 reads CASSQASGRALTGELFF. The CDR3 DNA reads as TGTGCCAGCAGCCAAGCTAGCGGGAGGGCCCTCACCGGGGAGCTGTTTTTT.

V gene TRBV5-1 combines with J gene TRBJ1-2; TRBD1 matches at 8 bases. Germline lookup yields CDR1 SGHRS and CDR2 YFSETQ. Losses at the gene ends were 4 bases for V and 8 bases for J; bases not matched to a gene: 4. This CDR3 contains 12 residues. DNA for the CDR3: TGCGCCAGCAGCCAGGGGGCTGGGGGCTACACCTTC. It codes for CASSQGAGGYTF.

This clone was detected once. V is TRBV10-3 and J is TRBJ1-1; 9 nucleotides align to TRBD1. The J segment lost 7 bases and the V segment lost 5 bases, leaving 5 bases of the junction unmatched. The CDR3 consists of 13 residues. CDR1 ENHRY and CDR2 SYGVKD come from the germline V gene. The CDR3 is CAISSGQGDEAFF. The CDR3 DNA is TGTGCCATCAGTTCGGGACAGGGAGATGAAGCTTTCTTT.

The chain's CDR3 is CASSPQGDYGYTF. CDR3 sequence (DNA): TGTGCCAGCTCACCTCAGGGGGACTATGGCTACACCTTC. The chain joins TRBV18 to TRBJ1-2; TRBD1 agrees at 7 bases. This CDR3 spans 13 amino acids. The V gene end was trimmed by 3 bases and the J gene end by 3 bases; junction bases not matched to a gene: 1. Germline-derived CDR1 and CDR2 are KGHSH and LQKENI.

This clone has a single count. This chain links TRBV10-3 with TRBJ2-6, with 8 bases aligning to TRBD2. There are 19 residues in the CDR3. Unmatched junction bases numbered 12, after V lost 2 bases and J lost 3 bases. Germline V CDR1 and CDR2: ENHRY, SYGVKD. The CDR3 nucleotides read TGTGCCATCAGTGAGACAGGGCGGGGGGCTCAAGTTGGGGCCAACGTCCTGACTTTC. Translating it yields CAISETGRGAQVGANVLTF.

The rearrangement uses TRBV7-9 and TRBJ2-4; D remains ambiguous. Trimming took 5 bases from V and 6 from J, leaving 5 bases between them. Germline lookup yields CDR1 SEHNR and CDR2 FQNEAQ (reference sequence). The CDR3 totals 11 residues. In DNA form, the CDR3 reads TGTGCCAGCAGCCCCTTAAACATTCAGTACTTC. Translated: CASSPLNIQYF.

The chain couples TRBV7-8 to TRBJ1-2, with D perhaps TRBD1 (5 bases). The germline V and J ends were trimmed by 1 base and 3 bases, with 12 bases remaining between them. CDR1 SGHVS and CDR2 FQNEAQ come from the germline V gene. This CDR3 region has 15 residues. The CDR3: CASSLGLGRDYGYTF. The CDR3 DNA follows: TGTGCCAGCAGCTTAGGCTTAGGCAGGGACTATGGCTACACCTTC.

The chain carries TRBV7-2 and TRBJ2-1; possibly TRBD2 for D (6 bases). The CDR3 is 16 residues long. The germline V gene has CDR1 SGHTA and CDR2 FQGNSA. V was shortened by 0 bases and J by 9 bases, with 18 bases between the two germline ends. This CDR3 is CASSLAGGYGRGEQFF. CDR3 sequence (DNA): TGTGCCAGCAGCTTAGCCGGGGGATACGGGCGCGGTGAGCAGTTCTTC.

CDR3 residues: CASSLSTGYEQYF. As DNA, the CDR3 is TGTGCCAGCAGTTTATCAACCGGTTACGAGCAGTACTTC. The chain couples TRBV12-3 or TRBV12-4 to TRBJ2-7; D is unresolved. This CDR3 region has 13 residues. Trimming pared 2 bases from V and 4 bases from J, leaving 9 bases between.

The chain is built from TRBV18 and TRBJ1-2, with D possibly matching TRBD1 (6 bases). V gave up 7 bases and J gave up 8 bases, with 17 bases separating them. Germline assignment: CDR1 KGHSH and CDR2 LQKENI. This CDR3 spans 13 amino acids. CDR3 sequence: CASYVGGGDGYTF. DNA of the CDR3: TGTGCCAGCTACGTTGGTGGGGGCGACGGCTACACCTTC.

The chain is built from TRBV27 and TRBJ1-6; 10 nucleotides line up with TRBD1. This CDR3 spans 14 amino acids. Germline V lookup: CDR1 MNHEY, CDR2 SMNVEV (reference sequence). J gave up 7 bases and V 4 bases, and 1 base lay outside the gene matches. The CDR3 DNA sequence: TGTGCCAGCAGTTGGACAGGGGGAAATTCACCCCTCCACTTT. This codes for CASSWTGGNSPLHF.

V and J are TRBV4-1 and TRBJ2-1; 9 bases fit TRBD2. Unmatched junction bases numbered 0, after V lost 3 bases and J lost 0 bases. This CDR3 region has 15 residues. The germline V gene has CDR1 MGHRA and CDR2 YSYEKL. CDR3 protein: CASSHSGSSYNEQFF. The CDR3 nucleotides are TGCGCCAGCAGCCATAGCGGGAGCTCCTACAATGAGCAGTTCTTC.

This clone is a singleton in its sample. V is TRBV27 and J is TRBJ1-4; the match to TRBD1 covers 9 bases. Unmatched junction bases numbered 6, after V lost 6 bases and J lost 7 bases. The CDR3 runs to 14 residues. The germline CDR1 and CDR2 sequences are MNHEY and SMNVEV (reference sequence). The CDR3 here is CASRWTGVGEKLFF. The CDR3 bases are TGTGCCAGCAGATGGACAGGGGTAGGTGAAAAACTGTTTTTT.

The genes are TRBV27 and TRBJ2-3; TRBD1 matches at 8 bases. The V segment lost 5 bases and the J segment 4 bases; nucleotides outside the gene matches: 5. CDR1 is MNHEY, CDR2 SMNVEV, per germline (reference sequence). CDR3 length: 14 residues. Here the CDR3 reads CASSARQGSDTQYF. In nucleotides, the CDR3 is TGTGCCAGCAGTGCGCGACAGGGGTCAGATACGCAGTATTTT.